A selection of T cell receptor beta chains follows, all from one sample in a study of OX40 agonist ivuxolimab in advanced cancers. Clones were sequenced by immunoSEQ multiplex PCR, and TCRdb holds only the in-frame ones, with some missing. The sample includes about 140,000 clones, about nine tenths of them seen just once. The sample here was CD4+ or CD8+ T cells sorted from blood, taken in a trial of the OX40 agonist ivuxolimab. The receptors shown here come from an adult with an advanced solid tumor such as melanoma, head and neck, liver or kidney cancer. The CDR3 runs from the conserved cysteine through the conserved F or W. The D gene is left open where the match is weak. A row's size may be missing; if present it is once, few, many or a size class.

>TRBV6-5|TRBJ1-1|NA|NA
CASSPGQHSGEAFF
TGTGCCAGCAGCCCGGGACAACACTCGGGTGAAGCTTTCTTT
>TRBV30|TRBJ1-1|NA|NA
CAWSADGRNTEAFF
TGTGCCTGGAGTGCTGACGGGAGGAACACTGAAGCTTTCTTT
>TRBV5-1|TRBJ1-5|few|TRBD1
CASSSGGTNQPQHF
TGCGCCAGCAGCTCAGGGGGTACCAATCAGCCCCAGCATTTT
>TRBV7-2|TRBJ2-2|once|TRBD2
CASSLRAGGGNTGELFF
TGTGCCAGCAGCTTAAGGGCGGGAGGGGGAAACACCGGGGAGCTGTTTTTT
>TRBV6-6|TRBJ1-2|NA|NA
CASSYRVDYGYTF
TGTGCCAGCAGTTACAGGGTCGACTATGGCTACACCTTC
>TRBV11-3|TRBJ2-1|NA|TRBD1
CASSQGQGAGNEQFF
TGTGCCAGCAGCCAGGGACAGGGGGCTGGAAATGAGCAGTTCTTC
>TRBV7-3|TRBJ2-1|NA|NA
CASSLQGGHNEQFF
TGTGCCAGCAGCTTACAGGGCGGGCACAATGAGCAGTTCTTC
>TRBV28|TRBJ2-1|once|NA
CASSFQGIRNEQFF
TGTGCCAGCAGTTTTCAGGGGATCCGCAATGAGCAGTTCTTC
>TRBV11-3|TRBJ1-1|once|NA
CASSLDHWSEAFF
TGTGCCAGCAGCTTAGATCACTGGTCTGAAGCTTTCTTT
>TRBV10-2|TRBJ2-4|NA|TRBD2
CASTGLAGGLAKNIQYF
TGCGCCAGCACCGGACTAGCGGGAGGTTTAGCCAAAAACATTCAGTACTTC
>TRBV14|TRBJ2-7|NA|NA
CASSFTGGGREQYF
TGTGCCAGCAGCTTTACCGGCGGAGGCCGGGAGCAGTACTTC
>TRBV7-6|TRBJ1-1|NA|NA
CASSLGGTAVTEAFF
TGTGCCAGCAGCTTAGGTGGGACCGCGGTCACTGAAGCTTTCTTT
>TRBV5-1|TRBJ1-2|NA|TRBD1
CASSLDTGVYGYTF
TGCGCCAGCAGCTTGGATACAGGGGTCTATGGCTACACCTTC
>TRBV27|TRBJ2-7|NA|TRBD1
CASSRTGIYEQYF
TGTGCCAGCAGTCGGACAGGGATCTACGAGCAGTACTTC
>TRBV7-9|TRBJ1-6|NA|NA
CASSNGHSISPLHF
TGTGCCAGCAGTAACGGACATAGTATTTCACCCCTCCACTTT
>TRBV7-2|TRBJ2-5|NA|NA
CASSLSYIWEETQYF
TGTGCCAGCAGCTTATCCTATATCTGGGAAGAGACCCAGTACTTC
>TRBV25-1|TRBJ1-6|NA|NA
CASRPDGYNSPLHF
TGTGCCAGCAGACCGGACGGCTATAATTCACCCCTCCACTTT
>TRBV7-2|TRBJ2-1|NA|TRBD2
CASSLTSGTGLGQFF
TGTGCCAGCAGCCTAACTAGCGGGACTGGGCTGGGGCAGTTCTTC
>TRBV11-1|TRBJ1-1|NA|NA
CASSLADHGEAFF
TGTGCCAGCAGCTTAGCGGATCATGGAGAAGCTTTCTTT
>TRBV9|TRBJ1-3|NA|NA
CASSTRGTGNTIYF
TGTGCCAGCAGCACCCGGGGAACTGGAAACACCATATATTTT
>TRBV6-5|TRBJ1-6|NA|NA
CASSYEAYNSPLHF
TGTGCCAGCAGTTACGAAGCTTATAATTCACCCCTCCACTTT
>TRBV20-1|TRBJ2-1|NA|TRBD2
CSAPLAEKQFF
TGCAGTGCTCCTCTAGCGGAGAAGCAGTTCTTC
>TRBV7-9|TRBJ1-2|NA|TRBD1
CASSLARGGHYGYTF
TGTGCCAGCAGCTTAGCGCGAGGGGGCCATTATGGCTACACCTTC
>TRBV5-4|TRBJ2-2|NA|TRBD2
CASSLGLAGTSGTGELFF
TGTGCCAGCAGCTTGGGCCTAGCGGGAACTTCGGGGACCGGGGAGCTGTTTTTT
>TRBV11-2|TRBJ2-7|NA|TRBD2
CASSGGLAGAYEQYF
TGTGCCAGCAGCGGAGGACTAGCGGGGGCCTACGAGCAGTACTTC
>TRBV11-2|TRBJ2-3|NA|TRBD2
CASSPTWTSGSGDTQYF
TGTGCCAGCAGCCCAACGTGGACTAGCGGGAGCGGGGATACGCAGTATTTT
>TRBV5-3|TRBJ2-7|NA|NA
CARTPPPRSYEQYF
TGTGCCAGAACCCCTCCTCCCCGCTCCTACGAGCAGTACTTC
>TRBV5-1|TRBJ2-3|NA|TRBD1
CASSPGQGPDTQYF
TGCGCCAGCAGCCCGGGACAGGGCCCAGATACGCAGTATTTT
>TRBV11-2|TRBJ1-3|NA|TRBD1
CASSLEIQGPRNTIYF
TGTGCCAGCAGCTTAGAGATACAGGGGCCTCGAAACACCATATATTTT
>TRBV2|TRBJ1-4|NA|NA
CATRPDQQLFF
TGTGCCACTCGGCCGGATCAGCAACTGTTTTTT
>TRBV27|TRBJ1-2|NA|NA
CASSLNRPGDGYTF
TGTGCCAGCAGTTTGAACAGGCCCGGTGATGGCTACACCTTC
>TRBV7-8|TRBJ1-4|NA|NA
CASSSNTGSFNEKLFF
TGTGCCAGCAGCTCCAATACAGGCAGTTTTAATGAAAAACTGTTTTTT
>TRBV19|TRBJ1-3|NA|NA
CASSRPQGSSGNTIYF
TGTGCCAGTAGTAGACCCCAAGGGAGCTCTGGAAACACCATATATTTT
>TRBV10-2|TRBJ1-1|NA|NA
CASSESRPMNTEAFF
TGCGCCAGCAGTGAGTCGCGGCCTATGAACACTGAAGCTTTCTTT
>TRBV19|TRBJ1-2|NA|TRBD1
CASSMGGAQGAAYGYTF
TGTGCCAGTAGTATGGGAGGAGCGCAGGGGGCAGCCTATGGCTACACCTTC
>TRBV6-1|TRBJ1-1|NA|NA
CASMGLLNTEAFF
TGTGCCAGCATGGGGTTATTGAACACTGAAGCTTTCTTT
>TRBV11-2|TRBJ1-1|NA|NA
CASSLRRKAFF
TGTGCCAGCAGCTTACGTAGGAAGGCTTTCTTT
>TRBV7-3|TRBJ2-2|NA|NA
CASSAQGATGELFF
TGTGCCAGCAGCGCACAGGGTGCCACCGGGGAGCTGTTTTTT
>TRBV9|TRBJ2-7|NA|NA
CASSPGGAIEAYEQYF
TGTGCCAGCAGCCCTGGGGGGGCGATCGAAGCCTACGAGCAGTACTTC
>TRBV30|TRBJ2-1|NA|TRBD2
CAWRLSGSSYNEQFF
TGTGCCTGGCGCTTGAGCGGGAGCTCCTACAATGAGCAGTTCTTC
>TRBV19|TRBJ1-2|NA|TRBD1
CASSMGQGLNYGYTF
TGTGCCAGTAGTATGGGACAGGGTCTGAACTATGGCTACACCTTC
>TRBV27|TRBJ1-5|NA|NA
CASSSPTWGDGNSNQPQHF
TGTGCCAGCAGTTCACCCACCTGGGGGGATGGGAATAGCAATCAGCCCCAGCATTTT
>TRBV10-3|TRBJ2-1|NA|NA
CAILVVPNNEQFF
TGTGCCATCCTCGTGGTACCCAACAATGAGCAGTTCTTC
>TRBV7-2|TRBJ2-1|NA|NA
CASSLVEQFF
TGTGCCAGCAGCTTAGTTGAGCAGTTCTTC
>TRBV18|TRBJ2-7|few|NA
CASSPLGQASPLAGKDYEQYF
TGTGCCAGCTCACCGTTGGGACAGGCCTCTCCTCTAGCGGGGAAAGACTACGAGCAGTACTTC
>TRBV10-3|TRBJ1-2|NA|TRBD1
CAISATIGQGAVGYTF
TGTGCCATCAGTGCCACCATTGGACAGGGGGCTGTTGGCTACACCTTC
>TRBV15|TRBJ1-6|NA|NA
CATSRDGRGNSPLHF
TGTGCCACCAGCAGAGATGGCCGGGGCAATTCACCCCTCCACTTT
>TRBV19|TRBJ2-7|NA|NA
CASSIMGGGGYEQYF
TGTGCCAGTAGTATTATGGGAGGGGGCGGGTACGAGCAGTACTTC
>TRBV6-1|TRBJ1-1|NA|NA
CASSALQGNTEAFF
TGTGCCAGCAGTGCCCTACAGGGAAACACTGAAGCTTTCTTT
>TRBV11-2|TRBJ1-1|once|NA
CASSLIPDTEAFF
TGTGCCAGCAGCTTAATCCCCGACACTGAAGCTTTCTTT
>TRBV7-3|TRBJ1-1|NA|NA
CASSSAGGNTEAFF
TGTGCCAGCAGCTCGGCGGGAGGGAACACTGAAGCTTTCTTT
>TRBV28|TRBJ1-1|NA|TRBD1
CASSPGQGAVAFF
TGTGCCAGCAGTCCGGGACAGGGGGCGGTAGCTTTCTTT
>TRBV2|TRBJ2-1|NA|TRBD1
CASSEGRGHVEQFF
TGTGCCAGCAGTGAGGGCAGGGGGCATGTTGAGCAGTTCTTC
>TRBV30|TRBJ1-1|few|NA
CAWSGQGVTEAFF
TGTGCCTGGAGTGGGCAGGGAGTCACTGAAGCTTTCTTT
>TRBV27|TRBJ1-5|NA|TRBD1
CASRTGAGNQPQHF
TGTGCCAGCCGGACAGGGGCGGGCAATCAGCCCCAGCATTTT
>TRBV21-1|TRBJ2-6|NA|NA
CASVPGRDSGANVLTF
TGTGCCAGCGTACCGGGACGGGACTCTGGGGCCAACGTCCTGACTTTC
>TRBV4-2|TRBJ2-7|once|TRBD2
CASSPRGSGRPPEQYF
TGTGCCAGCAGCCCCAGAGGAAGCGGGAGGCCCCCCGAGCAGTACTTC
>TRBV5-4|TRBJ2-5|NA|TRBD2
CASSLARGGRMEETQYF
TGTGCCAGCAGCTTGGCCCGGGGCGGGAGAATGGAAGAGACCCAGTACTTC
>TRBV27|TRBJ1-2|NA|NA
CASSHRPENGYTF
TGTGCCAGCAGTCACCGTCCAGAGAATGGCTACACCTTC